This T cell receptor (beta chain) appears in the sequencing data of a study of blood T cell repertoires in COVID-19. At the level of the study: PBMCs, B-cell-depleted T cells, or T cells provided the cDNA or gDNA that made up the material.

Study members were between roughly 18 and 89 years old and lived in approximately 25 US regions. Participants reported their clinical history, and cohort assignment relied on those reports. Germline values: CDR1 LNHDA, CDR2 SQIVND (reference sequence). CDR3 length: 15 amino acids. V was clipped by 6 bases and J by 9 bases, with 21 bases between them. Method: immunoSEQ multiplex PCR; TCRdb's copy keeps in-frame clones and lacks some. The table shows 150,000 to 200,000 clones, with roughly 85% occurring only once. The sequenced sample consisted of PBMCs or T cells enriched from blood (not recorded which). The gene calls are TRBV19 and TRBJ2-1; D is possibly TRBD2 (7 bases). The receptor was derived from a woman aged 18-30 years who had recovered from COVID-19. The CDR3 nucleotides are TGTGCCAGTAGCCCAGGACTAGGAAGGGGGGGTGAGCAGTTCTTC. Protein: CASSPGLGRGGEQFF.